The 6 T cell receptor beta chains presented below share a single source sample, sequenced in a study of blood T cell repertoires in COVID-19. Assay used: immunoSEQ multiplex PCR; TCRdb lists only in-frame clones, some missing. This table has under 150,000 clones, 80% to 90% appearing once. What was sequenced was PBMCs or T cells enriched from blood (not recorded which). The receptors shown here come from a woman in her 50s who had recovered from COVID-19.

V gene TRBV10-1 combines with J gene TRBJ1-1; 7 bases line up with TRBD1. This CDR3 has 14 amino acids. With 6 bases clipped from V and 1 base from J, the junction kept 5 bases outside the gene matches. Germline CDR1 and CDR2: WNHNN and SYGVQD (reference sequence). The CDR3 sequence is CASREGGRNTEAFF. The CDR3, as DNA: TGCGCCAGCAGAGAAGGGGGCAGGAACACTGAAGCTTTCTTT.

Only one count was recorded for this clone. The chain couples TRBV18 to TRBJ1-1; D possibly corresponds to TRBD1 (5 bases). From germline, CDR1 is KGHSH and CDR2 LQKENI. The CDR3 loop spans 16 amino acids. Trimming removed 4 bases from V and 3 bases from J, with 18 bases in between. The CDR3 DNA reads TGTGCCAGCTCACAGAACAGCAGACGGGGGGACACTGAAGCTTTCTTT. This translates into CASSQNSRRGDTEAFF.

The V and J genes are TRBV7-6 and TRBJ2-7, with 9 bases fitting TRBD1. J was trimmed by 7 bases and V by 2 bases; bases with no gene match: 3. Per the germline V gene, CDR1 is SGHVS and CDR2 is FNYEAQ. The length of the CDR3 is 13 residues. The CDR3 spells CASSLNRGREQYF. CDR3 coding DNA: TGTGCCAGCAGCTTAAACAGGGGGCGTGAGCAGTACTTC.

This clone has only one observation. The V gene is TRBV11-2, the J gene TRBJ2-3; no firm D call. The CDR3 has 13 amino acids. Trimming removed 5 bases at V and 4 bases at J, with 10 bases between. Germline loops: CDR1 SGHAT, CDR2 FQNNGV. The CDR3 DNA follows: TGTGCCAGCAGCCCCACCAACTCAGATACGCAGTATTTT. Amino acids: CASSPTNSDTQYF.

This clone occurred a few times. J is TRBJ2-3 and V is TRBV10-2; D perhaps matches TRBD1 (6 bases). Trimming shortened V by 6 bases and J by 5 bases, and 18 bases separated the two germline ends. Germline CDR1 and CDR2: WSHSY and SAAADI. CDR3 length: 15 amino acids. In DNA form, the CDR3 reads TGCGCCAGCAGGGGGAATAGGACAGCCCGAGATACGCAGTATTTT. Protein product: CASRGNRTARDTQYF.

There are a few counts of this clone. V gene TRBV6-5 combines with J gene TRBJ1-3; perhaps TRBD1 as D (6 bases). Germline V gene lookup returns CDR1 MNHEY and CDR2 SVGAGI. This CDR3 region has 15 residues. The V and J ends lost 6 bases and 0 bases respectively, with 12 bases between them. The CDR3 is CASRRQVTSGNTIYF. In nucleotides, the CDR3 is TGTGCCAGCAGAAGACAGGTTACCTCTGGAAACACCATATATTTT.